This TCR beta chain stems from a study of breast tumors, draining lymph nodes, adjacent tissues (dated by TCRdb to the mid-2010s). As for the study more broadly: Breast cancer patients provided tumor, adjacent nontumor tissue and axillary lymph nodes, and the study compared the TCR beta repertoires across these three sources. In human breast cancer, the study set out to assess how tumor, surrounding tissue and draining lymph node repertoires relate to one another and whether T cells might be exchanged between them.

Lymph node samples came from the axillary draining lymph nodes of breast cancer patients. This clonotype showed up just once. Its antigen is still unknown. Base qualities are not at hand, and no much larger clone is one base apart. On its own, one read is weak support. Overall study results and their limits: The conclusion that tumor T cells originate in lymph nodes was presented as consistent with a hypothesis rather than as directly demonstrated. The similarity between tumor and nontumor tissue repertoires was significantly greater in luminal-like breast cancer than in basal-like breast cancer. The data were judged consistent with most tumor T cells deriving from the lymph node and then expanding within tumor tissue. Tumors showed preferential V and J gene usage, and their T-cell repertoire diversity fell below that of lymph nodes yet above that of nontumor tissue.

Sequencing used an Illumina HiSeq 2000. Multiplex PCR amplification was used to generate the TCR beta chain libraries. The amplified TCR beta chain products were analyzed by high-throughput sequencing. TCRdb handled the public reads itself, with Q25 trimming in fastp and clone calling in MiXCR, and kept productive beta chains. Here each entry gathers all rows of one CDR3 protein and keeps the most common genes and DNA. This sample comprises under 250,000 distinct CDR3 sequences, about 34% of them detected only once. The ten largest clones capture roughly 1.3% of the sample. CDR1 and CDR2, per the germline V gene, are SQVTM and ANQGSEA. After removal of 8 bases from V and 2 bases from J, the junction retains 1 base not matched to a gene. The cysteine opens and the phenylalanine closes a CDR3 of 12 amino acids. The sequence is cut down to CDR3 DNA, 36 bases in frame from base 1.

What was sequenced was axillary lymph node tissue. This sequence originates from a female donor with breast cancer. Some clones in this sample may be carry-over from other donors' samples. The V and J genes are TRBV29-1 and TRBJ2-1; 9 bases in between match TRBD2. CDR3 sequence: CSRLAAYNEQFF. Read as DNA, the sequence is TGCAGCAGACTAGCGGCCTACAATGAGCAGTTCTTC.